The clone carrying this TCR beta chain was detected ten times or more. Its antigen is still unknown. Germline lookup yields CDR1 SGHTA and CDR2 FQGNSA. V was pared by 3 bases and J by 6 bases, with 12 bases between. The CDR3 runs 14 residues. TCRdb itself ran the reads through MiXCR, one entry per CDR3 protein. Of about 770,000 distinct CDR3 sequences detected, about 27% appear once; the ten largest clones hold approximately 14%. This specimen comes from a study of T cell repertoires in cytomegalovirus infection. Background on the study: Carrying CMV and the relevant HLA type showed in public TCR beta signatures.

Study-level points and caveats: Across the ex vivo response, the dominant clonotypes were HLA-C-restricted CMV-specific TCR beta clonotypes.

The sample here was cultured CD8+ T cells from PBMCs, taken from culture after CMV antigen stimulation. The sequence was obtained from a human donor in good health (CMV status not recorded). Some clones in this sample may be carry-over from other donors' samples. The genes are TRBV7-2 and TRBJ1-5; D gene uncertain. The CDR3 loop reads CASSFLRGPQPQHF. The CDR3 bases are TGTGCCAGCAGCTTTCTCCGGGGTCCTCAGCCCCAGCATTTT.